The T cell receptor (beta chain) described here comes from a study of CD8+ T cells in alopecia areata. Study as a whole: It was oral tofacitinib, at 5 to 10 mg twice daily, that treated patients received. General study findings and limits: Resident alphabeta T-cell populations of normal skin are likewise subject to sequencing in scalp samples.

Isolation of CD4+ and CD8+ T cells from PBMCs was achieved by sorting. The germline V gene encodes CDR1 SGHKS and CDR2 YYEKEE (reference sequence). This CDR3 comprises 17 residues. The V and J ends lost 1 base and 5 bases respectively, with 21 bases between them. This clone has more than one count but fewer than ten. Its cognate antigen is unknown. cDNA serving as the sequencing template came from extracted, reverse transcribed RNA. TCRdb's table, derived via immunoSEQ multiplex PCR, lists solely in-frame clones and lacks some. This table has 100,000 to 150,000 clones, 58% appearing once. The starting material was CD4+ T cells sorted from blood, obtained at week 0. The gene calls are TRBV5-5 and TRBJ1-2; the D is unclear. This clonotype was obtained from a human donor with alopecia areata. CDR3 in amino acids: CASSLSYDTLGSYGYTF. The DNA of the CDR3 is TGTGCCAGCAGCTTGAGCTATGACACCTTAGGCTCGTATGGCTACACCTTC.